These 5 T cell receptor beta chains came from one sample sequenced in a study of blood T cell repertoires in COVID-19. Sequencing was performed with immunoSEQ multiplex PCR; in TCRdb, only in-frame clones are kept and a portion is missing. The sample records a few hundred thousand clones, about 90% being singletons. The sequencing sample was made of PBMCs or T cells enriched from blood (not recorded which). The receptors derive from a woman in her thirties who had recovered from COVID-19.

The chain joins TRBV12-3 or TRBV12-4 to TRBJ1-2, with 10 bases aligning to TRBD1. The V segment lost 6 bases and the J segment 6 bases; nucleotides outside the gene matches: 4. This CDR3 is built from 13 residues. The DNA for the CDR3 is TGTGCCAGCAGCCAGGACAGGGGGGATGGCTACACCTTC. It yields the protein CASSQDRGDGYTF.

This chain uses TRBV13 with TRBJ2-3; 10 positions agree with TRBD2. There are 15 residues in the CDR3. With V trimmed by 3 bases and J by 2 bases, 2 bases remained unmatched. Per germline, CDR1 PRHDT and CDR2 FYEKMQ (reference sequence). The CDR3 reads CASSFSGRNTDTQYF. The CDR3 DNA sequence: TGTGCCAGCAGCTTTAGCGGGAGGAACACAGATACGCAGTATTTT.

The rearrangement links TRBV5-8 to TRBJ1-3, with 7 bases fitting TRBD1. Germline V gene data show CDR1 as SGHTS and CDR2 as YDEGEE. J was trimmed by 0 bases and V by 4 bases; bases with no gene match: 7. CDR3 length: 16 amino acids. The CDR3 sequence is CASSPPGTVSGNTIYF. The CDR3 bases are TGTGCCAGCAGCCCTCCCGGGACAGTCTCTGGAAACACCATATATTTT.

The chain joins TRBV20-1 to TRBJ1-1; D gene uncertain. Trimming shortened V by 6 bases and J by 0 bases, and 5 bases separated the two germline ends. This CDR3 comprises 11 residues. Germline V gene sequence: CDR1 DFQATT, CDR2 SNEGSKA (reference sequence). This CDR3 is CSAYMNTEAFF. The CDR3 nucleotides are TGCAGTGCATACATGAACACTGAAGCTTTCTTT.

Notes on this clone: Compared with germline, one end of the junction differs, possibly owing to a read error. The CDR3 spells CASSLVREVLFYGYTF. CDR3 in DNA: TGTGCTAGCAGCTTAGTGCGGGAGGTACTCTTCTATGGCTACACCTTC. The rearrangement links TRBV7-7 to TRBJ1-2; D not certain. Germline V gives CDR1 SSHAT, CDR2 FNYEAQ (reference sequence). The length of the CDR3 is 16 residues.